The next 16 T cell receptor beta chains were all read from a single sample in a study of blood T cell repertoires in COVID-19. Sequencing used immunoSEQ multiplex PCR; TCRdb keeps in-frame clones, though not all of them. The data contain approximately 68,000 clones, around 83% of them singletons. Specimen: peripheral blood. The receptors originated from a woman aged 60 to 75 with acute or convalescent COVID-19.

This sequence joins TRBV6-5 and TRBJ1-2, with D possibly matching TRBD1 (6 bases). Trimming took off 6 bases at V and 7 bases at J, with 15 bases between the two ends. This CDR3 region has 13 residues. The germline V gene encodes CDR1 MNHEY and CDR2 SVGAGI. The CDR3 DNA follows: TGTGCCAGCAGCCATGAGGGGGTGGGTGGCTACACCTTC. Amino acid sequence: CASSHEGVGGYTF.

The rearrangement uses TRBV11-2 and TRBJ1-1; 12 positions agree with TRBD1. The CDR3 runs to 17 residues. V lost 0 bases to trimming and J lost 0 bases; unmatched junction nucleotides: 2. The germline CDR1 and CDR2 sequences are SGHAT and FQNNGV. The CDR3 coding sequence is TGTGCCAGCAGCTTAGATGGGACAGGGGGCATGAACACTGAAGCTTTCTTT. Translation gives CASSLDGTGGMNTEAFF.

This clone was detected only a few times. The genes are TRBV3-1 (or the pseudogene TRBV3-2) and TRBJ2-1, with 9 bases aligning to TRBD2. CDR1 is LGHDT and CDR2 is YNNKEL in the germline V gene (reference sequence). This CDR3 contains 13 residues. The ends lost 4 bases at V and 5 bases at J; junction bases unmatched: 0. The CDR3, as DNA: TGTGCCAGCAGCCGGACTAGCGACAATGAGCAGTTCTTC. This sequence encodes CASSRTSDNEQFF.

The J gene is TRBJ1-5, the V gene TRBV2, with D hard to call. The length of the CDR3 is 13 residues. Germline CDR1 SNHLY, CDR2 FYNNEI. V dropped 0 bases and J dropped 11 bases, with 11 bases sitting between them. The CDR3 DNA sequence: TGTGCCAGCAGTGAAGCGAACCTCTCAGCCCAGCATTTT. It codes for CASSEANLSAQHF.

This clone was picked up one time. The CDR3 here is CASSAGAGNTEAFF. DNA for the CDR3: TGTGCCAGCAGCGCAGGGGCCGGGAACACTGAAGCTTTCTTT. This sequence joins TRBV3-1 (or the pseudogene TRBV3-2) and TRBJ1-1; possibly TRBD1 for D (6 bases). CDR1 and CDR2 from the germline V gene are LGHDT and YNNKEL (reference sequence). Trimming cost V 5 bases and J 1 base, with 11 bases left between them. The CDR3 is made up of 14 amino acids.

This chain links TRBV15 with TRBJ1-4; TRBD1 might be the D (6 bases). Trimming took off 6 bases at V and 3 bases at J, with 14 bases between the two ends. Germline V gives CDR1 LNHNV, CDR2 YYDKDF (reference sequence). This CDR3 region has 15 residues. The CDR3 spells CATRTAGAPNEKLFF. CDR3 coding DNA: TGTGCCACCAGGACGGCAGGGGCCCCTAATGAAAAACTGTTTTTT. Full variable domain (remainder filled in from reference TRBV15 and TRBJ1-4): DAMVIQNPRYQVTQFGKPVTLSCSQTLNHNVMYWYQQKSSQAPKLLFHYYDKDFNNEADTPDNFQSRRPNTSFCFLDIRSPGLGDTAMYLCATRTAGAPNEKLFFGSGTQLSVL.

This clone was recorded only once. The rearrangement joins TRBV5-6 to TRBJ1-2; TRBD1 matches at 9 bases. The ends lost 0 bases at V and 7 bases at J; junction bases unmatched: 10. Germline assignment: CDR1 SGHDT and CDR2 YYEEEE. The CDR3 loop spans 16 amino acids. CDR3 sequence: CASSLVGRQGVSGYTF. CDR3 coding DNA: TGTGCCAGCAGCTTGGTTGGTAGACAGGGGGTCTCTGGCTACACCTTC. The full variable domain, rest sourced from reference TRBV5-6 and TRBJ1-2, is DAGVTQSPTHLIKTRGQQVTLRCSPKSGHDTVSWYQQALGQGPQFIFQYYEEEERQRGNFPDRFSGHQFPNYSSELNVNALLLGDSALYLCASSLVGRQGVSGYTFGSGTRLTVV.

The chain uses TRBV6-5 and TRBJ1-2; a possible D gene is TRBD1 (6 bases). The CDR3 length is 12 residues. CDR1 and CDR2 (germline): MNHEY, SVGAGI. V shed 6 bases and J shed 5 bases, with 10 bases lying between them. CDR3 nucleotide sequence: TGTGCCAGCAGCCGAAGGGGGTATGGCTACACCTTC. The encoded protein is CASSRRGYGYTF.

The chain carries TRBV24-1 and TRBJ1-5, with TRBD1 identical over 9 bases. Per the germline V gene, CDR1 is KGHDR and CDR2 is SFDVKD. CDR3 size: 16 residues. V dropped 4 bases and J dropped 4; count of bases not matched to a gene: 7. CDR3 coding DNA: TGTGCCACCAGTGACCCCAGACAGGGGGGAAATCAGCCCCAGCATTTT. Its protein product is CATSDPRQGGNQPQHF.

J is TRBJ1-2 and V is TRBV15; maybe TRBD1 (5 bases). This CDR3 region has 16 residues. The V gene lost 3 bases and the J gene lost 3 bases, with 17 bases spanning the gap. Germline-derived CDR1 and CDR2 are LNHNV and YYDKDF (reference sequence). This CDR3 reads CATSRGGSGEYYGYTF. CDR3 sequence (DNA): TGTGCCACCAGCAGGGGGGGGTCAGGCGAGTACTATGGCTACACCTTC.

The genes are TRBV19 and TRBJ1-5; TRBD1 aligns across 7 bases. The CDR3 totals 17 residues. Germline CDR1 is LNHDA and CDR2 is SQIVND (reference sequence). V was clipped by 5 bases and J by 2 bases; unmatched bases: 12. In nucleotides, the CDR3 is TGTGCCAGTAGTCTCCGAAGGGACCAGGGGGGCAATCAGCCCCAGCATTTT. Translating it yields CASSLRRDQGGNQPQHF. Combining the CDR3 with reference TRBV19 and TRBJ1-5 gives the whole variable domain DGGITQSPKYLFRKEGQNVTLSCEQNLNHDAMYWYRQDPGQGLRLIYYSQIVNDFQKGDIAEGYSVSREKKESFPLTVTSAQKNPTAFYLCASSLRRDQGGNQPQHFGDGTRLSIL.

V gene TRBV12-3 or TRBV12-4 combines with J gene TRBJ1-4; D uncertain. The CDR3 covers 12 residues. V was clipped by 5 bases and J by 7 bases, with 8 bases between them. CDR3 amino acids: CASSEYLEKLFF. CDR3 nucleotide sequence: TGTGCCAGCAGTGAGTACCTTGAAAAACTGTTTTTT.

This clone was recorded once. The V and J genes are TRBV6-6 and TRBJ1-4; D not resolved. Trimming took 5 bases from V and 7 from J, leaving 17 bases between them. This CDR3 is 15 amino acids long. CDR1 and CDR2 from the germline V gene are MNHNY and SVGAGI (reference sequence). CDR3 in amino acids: CASSPAGREGEKLFF. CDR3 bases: TGTGCCAGCAGTCCCGCCGGGAGGGAGGGTGAAAAACTGTTTTTT.

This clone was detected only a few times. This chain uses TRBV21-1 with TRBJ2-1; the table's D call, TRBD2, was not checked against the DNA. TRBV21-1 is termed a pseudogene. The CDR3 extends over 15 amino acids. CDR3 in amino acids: CASSKLRRSYNEQFF. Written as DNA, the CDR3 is TGTGCCAGCAGCAAACTACGGAGGTCCTACAATGAGCAGTTCTTC.

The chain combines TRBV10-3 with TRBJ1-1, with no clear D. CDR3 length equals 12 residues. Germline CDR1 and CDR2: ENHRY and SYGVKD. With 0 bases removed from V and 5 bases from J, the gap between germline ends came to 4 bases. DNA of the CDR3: TGTGCCATCAGTGAGTCGTCTACTGAAGCTTTCTTT. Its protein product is CAISESSTEAFF.

This CDR3 reads CSASALVSGGTGTEAFF. CDR3 nucleotide sequence: TGCAGTGCTAGTGCACTCGTGTCCGGGGGTACCGGCACTGAAGCTTTCTTT. The V call is TRBV20-1, the J call TRBJ1-1, with D tentatively TRBD1 (5 bases). Trimming removed 3 bases from V and 4 bases from J, with 24 bases in between. Per the germline V gene, CDR1 is DFQATT and CDR2 is SNEGSKA (reference sequence). The CDR3 consists of 17 residues.